The 20 T cell receptor beta chains reported below all come from one sample, sequenced in a study of T cell clones after liver transplantation. TCRdb's copy holds only in-frame clones and misses some; the assay was immunoSEQ multiplex PCR. The table includes roughly 10,000 clones, about 72% detected once. Sequenced material: CD8+ T cells from blood, taken at the 22-month timepoint. The receptors were gathered from a human patient who received a liver transplant. Some T cells may be supplied by the graft donor.

The chain carries TRBV29-1 and TRBJ2-7, with D uncertain. The V end lost 1 base, the J end lost 0 bases, and 10 bases lay between the germline ends. The V gene's germline CDR1 is SQVTM and CDR2 ANQGSEA. This CDR3 has 14 residues. This CDR3 is CSVEGQVDSYEQYF. The DNA of the CDR3 is TGCAGCGTTGAAGGGCAGGTTGACTCCTACGAGCAGTACTTC.

V and J are TRBV6-6 and TRBJ2-7; D unresolved. V lost 8 bases and J lost 0, with 5 bases in between. The CDR3 has 11 amino acids. The germline CDR1 and CDR2 sequences are MNHNY and SVGAGI (reference sequence). The DNA of the CDR3 is TGTGCCAGCGGGTACTCCTACGAGCAGTACTTC. This encodes CASGYSYEQYF.

This rearrangement joins TRBV28 to TRBJ1-1; D not resolved. CDR3 size: 13 residues. Trimming pared 5 bases from V and 6 bases from J, leaving 13 bases between. Germline assignment: CDR1 MDHEN and CDR2 SYDVKM. This chain's CDR3 is CASSLTFQAEAFF. DNA of the CDR3: TGTGCCAGCAGTCTGACATTCCAAGCTGAAGCTTTCTTT.

The V gene is TRBV2, the J gene TRBJ1-3, with D uncertain. Germline values: CDR1 SNHLY, CDR2 FYNNEI. The V and J ends lost 7 bases and 0 bases respectively, with 22 bases between them. The CDR3 sequence is 18 residues long. As DNA, the CDR3 is TGTGCCAGCATATTGGTAACGACCGGGATTCTCTCTGGAAACACCATATATTTT. Residues: CASILVTTGILSGNTIYF.

V and J are TRBV30 and TRBJ1-5; 11 bases align to TRBD1. Germline CDR1 GTSNPN, CDR2 SVGIG (reference sequence). V gave up 0 bases and J gave up 6 bases; unmatched junction bases: 4. The CDR3 covers 15 residues. DNA for the CDR3: TGTGCCTGGAGTGTACAAGGACAGGGGGCTCAGCCCCAGCATTTT. This translates into CAWSVQGQGAQPQHF. The full variable domain, with the rest looked up from reference TRBV30 and TRBJ1-5, is SQTIHQWPATLVQPVGSPLSLECTVEGTSNPNLYWYRQAAGRGLQLLFYSVGIGQISSEVPQNLSASRPQDRQFILSSKKLLLSDSGFYLCAWSVQGQGAQPQHFGDGTRLSIL.

The CDR3 protein is CASRNRGTTDTQYF. For the CDR3, the DNA is TGTGCCAGCAGGAACAGGGGAACCACAGATACGCAGTATTTT. V usage is TRBV28 and J usage is TRBJ2-3; 7 positions match TRBD1. The CDR3 extends over 14 amino acids. Germline V gene lookup returns CDR1 MDHEN and CDR2 SYDVKM. V shed 6 bases, J shed 2 bases, and the junction held 5 bases outside the gene matches. The whole variable domain, remainder taken from reference TRBV28 and TRBJ2-3, is DVKVTQSSRYLVKRTGEKVFLECVQDMDHENMFWYRQDPGLGLRLIYFSYDVKMKEKGDIPEGYSVSREKKERFSLILESASTNQTSMYLCASRNRGTTDTQYFGPGTRLTVL.

J is TRBJ2-5 and V is TRBV7-3, with no clear D. The CDR3 runs to 13 residues. The V end was cut by 0 bases, the J end by 4 bases, with 6 bases between. CDR1 SGHTA and CDR2 FQGTGA come from the germline V gene. The CDR3 loop is CASSLTPGETQYF. The CDR3 DNA sequence: TGTGCCAGCAGCTTAACTCCTGGAGAGACCCAGTACTTC. The full variable domain, completed using reference TRBV7-3 and TRBJ2-5, is GAGVSQTPSNKVTEKGKYVELRCDPISGHTALYWYRQSLGQGPEFLIYFQGTGAADDSGLPNDRFFAVRPEGSVSTLKIQRTERGDSAVYLCASSLTPGETQYFGPGTRLLVL.

The V call is TRBV15, the J call TRBJ1-3; TRBD1 might be the D (5 bases). With 4 bases removed from V and 3 bases from J, the gap between germline ends came to 13 bases. The CDR3 is made up of 15 amino acids. Germline assignment: CDR1 LNHNV and CDR2 YYDKDF (reference sequence). CDR3 sequence: CATSNRRGDGNTIYF. The CDR3 nucleotides read TGTGCCACCAGCAACAGGCGGGGGGATGGAAACACCATATATTTT.

The chain couples TRBV5-6 to TRBJ2-7; TRBD1 agrees at 7 bases. With 3 bases clipped from V and 7 bases from J, the junction kept 10 bases outside the gene matches. Germline V gene data show CDR1 as SGHDT and CDR2 as YYEEEE. The CDR3 covers 14 residues. The CDR3, as DNA: TGTGCCAGCAGCTCCGGGACAGATAAGTTGGAGCAGTACTTC. This codes for CASSSGTDKLEQYF.

In its sample, this clone was seen once. The sample has other DNA sequences that encode this CDR3 too. This chain joins TRBV19 and TRBJ1-1, with TRBD1 as a possible D gene (5 bases). V shed 6 bases and J shed 3 bases, with 14 bases lying between them. This CDR3 contains 14 residues. Germline CDR1 is LNHDA and CDR2 is SQIVND (reference sequence). CDR3 sequence reads: CASSTGGSDTEAFF. DNA of the CDR3: TGTGCCAGTAGCACGGGGGGGTCGGACACTGAAGCTTTCTTT.

The V call is TRBV2, the J call TRBJ1-2; D ambiguous. Germline CDR1 SNHLY, CDR2 FYNNEI. The CDR3 covers 16 residues. The V end lost 1 base, the J end lost 5 bases, and 17 bases lay between the germline ends. The CDR3 DNA follows: TGTGCCAGCAGTGAAGAGGAAGAGACGGCGGATTATGGCTACACCTTC. Translating gives CASSEEEETADYGYTF.

This clone was seen a few times. The V call is TRBV5-5, the J call TRBJ2-5; 12 bases match TRBD2. The germline V gene encodes CDR1 SGHKS and CDR2 YYEKEE (reference sequence). This CDR3 spans 17 amino acids. The J segment lost 5 bases and the V segment lost 5 bases, leaving 13 bases of the junction unmatched. CDR3 amino acids: CASRTGLAGKDRETQYF. The CDR3 DNA follows: TGTGCCAGCAGGACAGGACTAGCGGGGAAAGACAGGGAGACCCAGTACTTC.

V and J are TRBV27 and TRBJ2-2; 11 bases align to TRBD1. V was pared by 5 bases and J by 5 bases, with 4 bases of the junction left unmatched. Germline V gene sequence: CDR1 MNHEY, CDR2 SMNVEV (reference sequence). The CDR3 has 15 residues. The DNA of the CDR3 is TGTGCCAGCAGTCCGGACAGGGGGCGTACCGGGGAGCTGTTTTTT. Amino acids: CASSPDRGRTGELFF.

The rearrangement links TRBV28 to TRBJ1-1; the D is unclear. The germline CDR1 and CDR2 sequences are MDHEN and SYDVKM. V was trimmed by 5 bases and J by 0 bases, leaving 19 bases between them. There are 17 residues in the CDR3. The DNA for the CDR3 is TGTGCCAGCAGTCATACCCTTCTCAGGAACCTGAACACTGAAGCTTTCTTT. Protein: CASSHTLLRNLNTEAFF.

This chain links TRBV28 with TRBJ1-2, with a possible D match to TRBD1 (6 bases). Germline V gene lookup returns CDR1 MDHEN and CDR2 SYDVKM. The CDR3 length is 16 residues. V gave up 4 bases and J gave up 2 bases, with 17 bases separating them. CDR3: CASSSLRTVPNYGYTF. In DNA form, the CDR3 reads TGTGCCAGCAGTTCCCTAAGGACAGTACCGAACTATGGCTACACCTTC.

The chain is built from TRBV6-1 and TRBJ1-5; D may be TRBD1 (5 bases). V shed 6 bases and J shed 0 bases, with 12 bases lying between them. Germline CDR1 is MNHNS and CDR2 is SASEGT. The CDR3 totals 15 residues. CDR3 sequence reads: CASRADSYSNQPQHF. The CDR3 DNA reads as TGTGCCAGCAGAGCTGACAGTTATAGCAATCAGCCCCAGCATTTT.

In nucleotides, the CDR3 is TGTGCCAGCAGGTCAGGGGGTAGCACTGAAGCTTTCTTT. Translation: CASRSGGSTEAFF. V usage is TRBV5-3 and J usage is TRBJ1-1, with TRBD1 matching over 7 bases. TRBV5-3 is filed as an ORF, its function uncertain. This CDR3 spans 13 amino acids. The junction had 8 bases not matched to a gene; V was cut back by 8 bases and J by 4 bases.

The J gene is TRBJ2-1, the V gene TRBV11-2, with TRBD2 matching over 10 bases. Trimming took 0 bases from V and 7 from J; bases not matched to a gene: 18. The CDR3 consists of 20 residues. Germline CDR1 and CDR2: SGHAT and FQNNGV. CDR3 nucleotides: TGTGCCAGCAGCTTAGATCCGGCCAGCGGGGGGGCCCTAGTTCAGAATGAGCAGTTCTTC. Translation gives CASSLDPASGGALVQNEQFF.

This clone has only a few counts. The chain uses TRBV28 and TRBJ1-5; no reliable D call. The CDR3 contains 16 residues. With 5 bases removed from V and 7 bases from J, the gap between germline ends came to 21 bases. The germline gives CDR1 MDHEN, CDR2 SYDVKM. Here the CDR3 DNA reads TGTGCCAGCAGTCTACGAGCCGCGTGGATTGAGCAGCCCCAGCATTTT. Its translation: CASSLRAAWIEQPQHF.

This clone appeared a few times. The chain links TRBV9 to TRBJ1-6, with D tentatively TRBD1 (5 bases). The CDR3 runs to 14 residues. CDR1 and CDR2 (germline): SGDLS, YYNGEE. Deletions cut 2 bases from V and 10 bases from J, with 13 bases between. CDR3 DNA sequence: TGTGCCAGCAGCGTCGGGGGATCGGCATCACCCCTCCACTTT. It specifies CASSVGGSASPLHF.